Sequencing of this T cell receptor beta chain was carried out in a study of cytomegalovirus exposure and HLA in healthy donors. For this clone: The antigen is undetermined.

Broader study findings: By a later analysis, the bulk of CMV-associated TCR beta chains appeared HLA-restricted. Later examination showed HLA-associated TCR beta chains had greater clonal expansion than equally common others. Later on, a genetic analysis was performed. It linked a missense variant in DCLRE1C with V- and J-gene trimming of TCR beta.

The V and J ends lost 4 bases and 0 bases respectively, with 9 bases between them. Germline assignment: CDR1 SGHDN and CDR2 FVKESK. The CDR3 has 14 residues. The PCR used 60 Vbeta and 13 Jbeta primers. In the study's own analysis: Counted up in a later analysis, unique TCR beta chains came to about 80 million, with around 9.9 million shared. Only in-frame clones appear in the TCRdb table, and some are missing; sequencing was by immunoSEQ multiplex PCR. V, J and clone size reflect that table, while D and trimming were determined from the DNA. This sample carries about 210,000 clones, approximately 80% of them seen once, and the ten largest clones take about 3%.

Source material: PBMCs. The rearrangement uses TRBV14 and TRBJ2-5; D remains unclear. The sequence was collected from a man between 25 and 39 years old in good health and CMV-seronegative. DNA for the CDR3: TGTGCCAGCAGCCTTCTCCAGTACCAAGAGACCCAGTACTTC. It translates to CASSLLQYQETQYF.